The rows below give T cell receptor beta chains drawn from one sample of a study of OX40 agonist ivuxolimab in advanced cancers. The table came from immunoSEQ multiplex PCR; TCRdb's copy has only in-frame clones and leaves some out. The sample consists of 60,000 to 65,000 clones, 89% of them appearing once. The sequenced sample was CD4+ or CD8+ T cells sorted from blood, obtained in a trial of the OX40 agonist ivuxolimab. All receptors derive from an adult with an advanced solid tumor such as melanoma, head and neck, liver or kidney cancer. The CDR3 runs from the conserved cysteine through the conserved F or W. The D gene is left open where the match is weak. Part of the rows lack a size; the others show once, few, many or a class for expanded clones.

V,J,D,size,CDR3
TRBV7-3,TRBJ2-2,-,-,CASSHPDSPAGELFF
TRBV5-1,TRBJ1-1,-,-,CASSLGGMNTEAFF
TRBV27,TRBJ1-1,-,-,CASSWRVDTEAFF
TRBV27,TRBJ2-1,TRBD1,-,CASSWGQGVGEQFF
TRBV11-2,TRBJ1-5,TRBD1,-,CASSPGQGGQPQHF
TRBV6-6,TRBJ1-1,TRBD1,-,CASSYGTVEAFF
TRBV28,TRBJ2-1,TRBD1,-,CASSLLRQGSSYNEQFF
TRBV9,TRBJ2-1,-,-,CASSGQSRPNEQFF
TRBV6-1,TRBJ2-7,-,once,CASSTPGGPSYEQYF
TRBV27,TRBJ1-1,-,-,CASSSPPAPNTEAFF
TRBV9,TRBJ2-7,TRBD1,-,CASSEGQAAYEQYF
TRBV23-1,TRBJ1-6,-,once,CASRAQDSCNSPLHF
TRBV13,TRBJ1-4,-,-,CASSLRAGPEKLFF
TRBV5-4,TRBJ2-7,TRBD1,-,CASSPPGQSYEQYF
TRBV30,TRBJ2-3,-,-,CAWGWGSLADTQYF
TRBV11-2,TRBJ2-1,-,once,CASSLAAYNEQFF
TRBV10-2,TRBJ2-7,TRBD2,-,CASSEASGSYEQYF
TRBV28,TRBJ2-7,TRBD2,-,CASRSGGPSYEQYF
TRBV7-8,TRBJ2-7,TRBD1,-,CASTDRGPYEQYF
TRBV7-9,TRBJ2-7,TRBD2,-,CASSLGLSGAQLSYEQYF